This is a list of T cell receptor beta chains from one sample in a study of regulatory T cells in long-lasting Graves disease. TCRdb recomputed calls from the multiplex PCR reads with MiXCR, one row per CDR3 protein. This sample carries 300,000 to 400,000 distinct CDR3 sequences, over 15% of them seen once, and the ten largest clones take 25% to 30%. This same sample was also taken into another study, of T cells in Graves' hyperthyroidism and ophthalmopathy.

This specimen consisted of peripheral blood mononuclear cells (PBMCs), obtained at new diagnosis, from a patient treated with antithyroid drugs. These receptors were collected from a man aged 40-49 years with Graves disease. CDR3s include the opening cysteine and the closing phenylalanine or tryptophan. Fields, in order: CDR3 protein, CDR3 DNA, J gene, D gene, V gene, clone size. A D gene is named only where the DNA matches it firmly. Clone size is stated in some rows and not others, as once, few, many or a class when expanded.

CASTSMVTNRPQHF | TGTGCCAGCACTTCGATGGTTACCAATCGGCCCCAGCATTTT | TRBJ1-5 | NA | TRBV28 | many
CASHTGETQYF | TGTGCCAGCCACACAGGGGAGACCCAGTACTTC | TRBJ2-5 | NA | TRBV28 | NA
CASSAYRGAGTDTQYF | TGCGCCAGCAGCGCGTACAGGGGAGCCGGCACAGATACGCAGTATTTT | TRBJ2-3 | TRBD1 | TRBV5-1 | many
CASSIGQGQFF | TGTGCCAGTAGTATAGGCCAAGGGCAGTTCTTC | TRBJ2-1 | NA | TRBV19 | NA
CASRQGADIQYF | TGTGCCAGCAGGCAGGGGGCGGACATTCAGTACTTC | TRBJ2-4 | TRBD1 | TRBV6-2/TRBV6-3 | few
CASQDRGNEQYF | TGTGCCAGCCAAGACAGGGGCAACGAGCAGTACTTC | TRBJ2-7 | TRBD1 | TRBV2 | many
CSVEEALRGYTF | TGCAGCGTTGAAGAGGCCCTTCGGGGCTACACCTTC | TRBJ1-2 | NA | TRBV29-1 | few
CASSSNRGGETQYF | TGTGCCAGCAGTTCAAACAGGGGGGGAGAGACCCAGTACTTC | TRBJ2-5 | NA | TRBV12-3/TRBV12-4 | many
CSWARATEAFF | TGCAGCTGGGCGCGAGCCACTGAAGCTTTCTTT | TRBJ1-1 | NA | TRBV29-1 | NA
CASSRNQGGGETQYF | TGTGCCAGCAGCCGGAATCAAGGGGGAGGGGAGACCCAGTACTTC | TRBJ2-5 | NA | TRBV7-2 | many
CATRDYSSSRVTDTQYF | TGTGCCACCAGGGATTACTCTAGCTCTCGTGTCACAGATACGCAGTATTTT | TRBJ2-3 | NA | TRBV15 | few
CASATGQGDTGELFF | TGTGCTAGTGCCACGGGACAGGGAGACACCGGGGAGCTGTTTTTT | TRBJ2-2 | TRBD1 | TRBV12-5 | few
CASSRAPEETQYF | TGTGCCAGCAGCCGAGCCCCAGAAGAGACCCAGTACTTC | TRBJ2-5 | NA | TRBV9 | few
CASSVGAGAGNTIYF | TGTGCCAGCAGCGTAGGGGCAGGGGCTGGAAACACCATATATTTT | TRBJ1-3 | NA | TRBV9 | NA
CASSTGTGGSWTGELFF | TGTGCCAGCAGCACTGGGACAGGGGGCAGTTGGACCGGGGAGCTGTTTTTT | TRBJ2-2 | TRBD1 | TRBV5-5 | many
CASTERSADSPLHF | TGTGCCAGCACGGAACGAAGCGCGGATTCACCCCTCCACTTT | TRBJ1-6 | NA | TRBV2 | many
CSARARRDRVNIQYF | TGCAGTGCTAGAGCAAGAAGGGACAGGGTGAACATTCAGTACTTC | TRBJ2-4 | TRBD1 | TRBV20-1 | many
CASSLRDRGSSPLHF | TGTGCCAGCAGTTTAAGGGACAGGGGATCTTCACCCCTCCACTTT | TRBJ1-6 | TRBD1 | TRBV28 | many
CAWSVRGRQPQHF | TGTGCCTGGAGTGTACGTGGTCGTCAGCCCCAGCATTTT | TRBJ1-5 | NA | TRBV30 | many
CASSLTGLPGTDTQYF | TGTGCCAGCAGCTTAACGGGACTACCAGGCACAGATACGCAGTATTTT | TRBJ2-3 | TRBD2 | TRBV7-9 | many
CSAYGTGDQPQHF | TGCAGTGCTTACGGGACAGGGGATCAGCCCCAGCATTTT | TRBJ1-5 | TRBD1 | TRBV20-1 | many
CASSLHGEPNEKLFF | TGCGCCAGCAGCTTGCATGGCGAACCGAATGAAAAACTGTTTTTT | TRBJ1-4 | NA | TRBV5-1 | many
CATSDLKGGGETQYF | TGTGCCACCAGTGACCTCAAGGGCGGTGGGGAGACCCAGTACTTC | TRBJ2-5 | NA | TRBV24-1 | few
CASSITGAGYEQYF | TGTGCCAGCAGCATAACCGGGGCAGGCTACGAGCAGTACTTC | TRBJ2-7 | NA | TRBV5-6 | few
CASSFGTGNAYEQYF | TGCGCCAGCAGCTTTGGGACAGGGAACGCCTACGAGCAGTACTTC | TRBJ2-7 | TRBD1 | TRBV5-1 | few
CSASDRRGATEKLFF | TGCAGTGCTAGCGACCGGAGGGGAGCCACTGAAAAACTGTTTTTT | TRBJ1-4 | NA | TRBV20-1 | few
CASSQFRAWTGDNEQFF | TGTGCCAGCAGCCAGTTCAGGGCTTGGACAGGGGACAATGAGCAGTTCTTC | TRBJ2-1 | TRBD1 | TRBV3-1 | many
CASSLSDSNNSPLHF | TGTGCCAGCAGCTTATCGGACAGTAATAATTCACCCCTCCACTTT | TRBJ1-6 | NA | TRBV11-3 | NA
CASSSRQNTGELFF | TGTGCCAGCAGCTCGCGACAAAACACCGGGGAGCTGTTTTTT | TRBJ2-2 | NA | TRBV7-2 | many
CASSQDVGRGGEKLFF | TGCGCCAGCAGCCAAGATGTGGGGCGGGGAGGCGAAAAACTGTTTTTT | TRBJ1-4 | NA | TRBV4-3 | NA
CASSSYRGGSYEQYF | TGTGCCAGCAGTTCATACAGGGGGGGCTCCTACGAGCAGTACTTC | TRBJ2-7 | NA | TRBV28 | many